This T cell receptor (beta chain) was found in a study of blood T cells in healthy people across ages. The study, taken as a whole, reports: Diversity was higher, and naive CD4+ cells more numerous, in long-lived donors than in aged donors. Per million T cells, the diversity of TCR beta decreased roughly linearly as age advanced. Diversity was estimated from one million T cells, and these estimates were considered underestimates.

A sample-barcoded 5' primer and a J-beta primer mix were used in a second PCR of roughly 7 to 11 cycles. Samples each returned at least 3 million CDR3-containing paired-end reads. In TCRdb, the 5' RACE reads were re-called with MiXCR into one record per CDR3 protein. The repertoire holds about 650,000 distinct CDR3 sequences, about 34% seen once, with approximately 15% in the top ten. On this clonotype itself: Its antigen is unknown.

The CDR3 extends over 14 amino acids. V was pared by 1 base and J by 0 bases, with 3 bases between. Germline CDR1 is SGHTA and CDR2 is FQGTGA. This TCR was sampled from a woman aged 80 or older in good health. The V gene is TRBV7-3, the J gene TRBJ2-2; D gene ambiguous. The sample comprised blood. As DNA, the CDR3 is TGTGCCAGCAGCTTAATGACGAACACCGGGGAGCTGTTTTTT. Residues: CASSLMTNTGELFF.